The present T cell receptor beta chain was sequenced within a study of T cell responses to AZD1222 COVID-19 vaccine. Broader study findings: Along spike, vaccine-associated CD4 TCRs were found throughout, with dominance at 160-218 and 743-854. Most donors were white British and more were female, and clonal diversity was possibly underestimated.

As for this clone: Its antigen is currently unknown.

Libraries were prepared by immunoSEQ multiplex PCR; TCRdb keeps only in-frame clonotypes and omits some of them. The sample includes about 120,000 clones, approximately 84% seen only once; the top ten take about 20%. This sequence originates from an adult in good health. The input for sequencing was peripheral blood, taken on day 0 of AZD1222 vaccination.

In nucleotides, the CDR3 is TGTGCCAGCTCCAGACAGGCGATAGGGAACACTGAAGCTTTCTTT. Its translation: CASSRQAIGNTEAFF. V gene TRBV18 combines with J gene TRBJ1-1, with D possibly being TRBD1 (6 bases). The germline V and J ends were trimmed by 6 bases and 1 base, with 15 bases remaining between them. The CDR3 extends over 15 amino acids. From germline, CDR1 is KGHSH and CDR2 LQKENI.